These T cell receptor beta chains were read from a single sample in a study of blood T cell repertoires in COVID-19. Libraries were prepared by immunoSEQ multiplex PCR; TCRdb keeps only in-frame clonotypes and omits some of them. The table has 200,000 to 250,000 clones, just under 85% seen once. The sequenced sample was PBMCs or T cells enriched from blood (not recorded which). These receptors were collected from a woman in her thirties or forties with acute COVID-19. The CDR3 runs from the conserved cysteine through the conserved F or W. A D gene is named only where the DNA matches it firmly. Size tells how often a clone was seen (once, few, many) or the class of an expanded clone, and some rows leave it out.

cdr3_aa cdr3_nt clone_size v_call d_call j_call
CAIREASGIQETQYF TGTGCCATCAGGGAAGCTAGCGGGATACAAGAGACCCAGTACTTC - TRBV10-3 TRBD2 TRBJ2-5
CASSTGTGYGSQYF TGTGCCAGCAGCACCGGGACAGGGTATGGTAGCCAGTACTTC - TRBV7-9 TRBD1 TRBJ2-7
CASSPQASGNTIYF TGTGCCAGCAGCCCCCAGGCCTCTGGAAACACCATATATTTT - TRBV7-2 - TRBJ1-3
CASSFLQGVGNEQFF TGTGCCAGCAGCTTTTTACAGGGCGTGGGCAATGAGCAGTTCTTC - TRBV11-2 - TRBJ2-1
CASSPVRGGETQYF TGTGCCAGCTCACCGGTTAGGGGTGGAGAGACCCAGTACTTC few TRBV18 - TRBJ2-5
CASSGTGTVNSPLHF TGCGCCAGCAGCGGGACCGGGACAGTGAATTCACCCCTCCACTTT - TRBV5-1 TRBD1 TRBJ1-6
CASSLSSSSVRGYF TGTGCCAGCAGTTTATCGTCTTCTTCGGTGCGGGGGTACTTC - TRBV27 - TRBJ2-7
CASSLTSGTNTGELFF TGTGCCAGCAGTTTAACTAGCGGGACGAACACCGGGGAGCTGTTTTTT once TRBV28 TRBD2 TRBJ2-2
CASSEERAGATEAFF TGTGCCAGCAGTGAAGAAAGGGCAGGGGCCACTGAAGCTTTCTTT - TRBV6-1 - TRBJ1-1
CASQARERYNEQFF TGTGCCAGCCAGGCGCGGGAGAGGTACAATGAGCAGTTCTTC - TRBV6-5 TRBD2 TRBJ2-1
CASSFTSGSLGEQYF TGCGCCAGCAGTTTTACTAGCGGGAGCCTAGGCGAGCAGTACTTC - TRBV5-1 TRBD2 TRBJ2-7
CASSPPLRTMNTEAFF TGTGCCAGCAGCCCCCCCCTCAGAACCATGAACACTGAAGCTTTCTTT - TRBV11-2 - TRBJ1-1
CASSTGTGPYEQYF TGTGCCAGTAGTACGGGGACAGGCCCCTACGAGCAGTACTTC - TRBV19 TRBD1 TRBJ2-7
CASSLAGTGKQPQHF TGTGCCAGCAGCTTGGCCGGGACAGGGAAACAGCCCCAGCATTTT - TRBV5-6 TRBD1 TRBJ1-5
CASRRAVDNSPLHF TGTGCCAGCAGGCGGGCAGTTGATAATTCACCCCTCCACTTT - TRBV4-2 - TRBJ1-6
CASSSPRSGTGELFF TGTGCCAGCAGTTCGCCCCGTTCGGGTACCGGGGAGCTGTTTTTT - TRBV27 - TRBJ2-2